This T cell receptor (beta chain) was retrieved from a study of cytomegalovirus exposure and HLA in healthy donors. Study-wide findings and caveats: As a later analysis showed, a missense DCLRE1C variant was linked to trimming of TCR beta V- and J-genes. Researchers left out some V segments, among them TRBV6-2 and TRBV6-3, as indistinguishable. It was only CMV serostatus that was available as immune exposure information. An analysis that came later showed most CMV-associated TCR beta chains appearing HLA-restricted.

Note on this clone: Its target is unknown.

The PCR made use of 60 Vbeta and 13 Jbeta primers. Using immunoSEQ multiplex PCR, the repertoire was profiled, and TCRdb retains in-frame clones only, with some absent. The repertoire has roughly 150,000 clones, 60% to 80% of them found once; the top ten carry 14%. Germline CDR1 reads MNHEY; CDR2 reads SVGAGI. The V and J ends lost 7 bases and 8 bases, in that order; junction bases with no gene match: 10. The CDR3 consists of 13 residues. The sequence was collected from a middle-aged woman in good health and CMV-seronegative. The chain links TRBV6-5 to TRBJ1-1; TRBD1 agrees at 7 bases. Sequenced material: PBMCs. The CDR3 bases are TGTGCCAGCACCCTAGCCCGGACAGGAGAAGCTTTCTTT. Translated, it gives CASTLARTGEAFF.